Each of the 23 T cell receptor beta chains below was sequenced from the same sample in a study of blood T cells in healthy people across ages. A second about 7 to 11 cycle PCR used barcoded and J-beta primers. A single record per CDR3 protein comes from TCRdb applying MiXCR to the 5' RACE reads. This table holds some 930,000 distinct CDR3 sequences, about 27% found once. This same sample was also part of a study on T cells of mothers and their children.

Sequencing was performed on blood. The source of these receptors is a woman aged 40 to 50 in good health.

This clonotype was detected only a few times. This sequence joins TRBV6-1 and TRBJ1-2, with 9 bases that match TRBD1. The CDR3 length is 14 residues. J gave up 8 bases and V 6 bases, and 10 bases lay outside the gene matches. Looked up from germline, CDR1 is MNHNS and CDR2 is SASEGT. CDR3 protein: CASSLDNRGRGYTF. CDR3 nucleotide sequence: TGTGCCAGCAGCCTAGACAACAGGGGGCGCGGCTACACCTTC.

The CDR3 region has the DNA TGTGCCAGCAGCCCCGGACCAGCGGGGAGCACAGATACGCAGTATTTT. This gives the protein CASSPGPAGSTDTQYF. J is TRBJ2-3 and V is TRBV7-6; 7 bases are a match to TRBD2. Looked up from germline, CDR1 is SGHVS and CDR2 is FNYEAQ. V trimming: 5 bases; J trimming: 0 bases; junction bases outside the gene matches: 8. The CDR3 loop spans 16 amino acids.

The J gene is TRBJ2-7, the V gene TRBV12-3 or TRBV12-4; 8 positions match TRBD1. V lost 4 bases to trimming and J lost 0 bases; unmatched junction nucleotides: 5. CDR3 size: 15 residues. The CDR3 sequence is CASSSGTGSSYEQYF. The CDR3 DNA reads TGTGCCAGCAGTTCCGGGACAGGAAGCTCCTACGAGCAGTACTTC.

This clonotype turned up a few times. The junction does not match germline at one end; this may be a read error. This chain connects TRBV27 to TRBJ2-3, with D uncertain. CDR1 and CDR2 (germline): MNHEY, SMNVEV (reference sequence). The CDR3 totals 14 residues. The CDR3 DNA follows: TGTGCCTGCAGTTTGGTACGGGGCACAGATACGCAGTATTTT. Protein: CACSLVRGTDTQYF.

The J gene is TRBJ2-3, the V gene TRBV7-2, with D unclear. V was clipped by 2 bases and J by 1 base, with 10 bases between them. Germline V gene lookup returns CDR1 SGHTA and CDR2 FQGNSA. The length of the CDR3 is 15 residues. CDR3 residues: CASSLMSRGTDTQYF. In nucleotides, the CDR3 is TGTGCCAGCAGCTTAATGTCTCGGGGCACAGATACGCAGTATTTT.

In its sample, this clonotype was seen once. The chain is built from TRBV29-1 and TRBJ1-5; D possibly corresponds to TRBD1 (6 bases). The length of the CDR3 is 13 residues. The germline CDR1 and CDR2 sequences are SQVTM and ANQGSEA. Trimming removed 7 bases at V and 7 bases at J, with 17 bases between. CDR3 region: CSAGEGGRQPQHF. CDR3 nucleotide sequence: TGCAGCGCAGGGGAGGGGGGCAGGCAGCCCCAGCATTTT.

On this clonotype: An end of the junction differs from the germline gene, which may be a read error. The V call is TRBV5-1, the J call TRBJ2-1; possibly TRBD1 for D (5 bases). The CDR3 consists of 17 residues. Germline V gene sequence: CDR1 SGHRS, CDR2 YFSETQ. The CDR3 DNA is TGCGCCAGCAGCTTGGGTCAGGGCTTCAGCTCCTTCAATGAGCAGTTCTTC. Its translation is CASSLGQGFSSFNEQFF.

This clonotype appeared a few times. The chain combines TRBV28 with TRBJ2-7; 9 bases are shared with TRBD2. CDR3 size: 16 residues. CDR1 is MDHEN and CDR2 is SYDVKM in the germline V gene. V was pared by 8 bases and J by 5 bases, with 16 bases of the junction left unmatched. The chain's CDR3 is CASQPKRAGGRNEQYF. The CDR3 coding sequence is TGTGCCAGCCAACCCAAACGGGCGGGAGGGAGGAACGAGCAGTACTTC.

With regard to this clonotype: Possible read error: a much larger clone is one base away. J is TRBJ2-3 and V is TRBV5-1; 8 positions agree with TRBD2. Germline CDR1 reads SGHRS; CDR2 reads YFSETQ. Trimming took 2 bases from V and 4 from J; bases not matched to a gene: 6. There are 15 residues in the CDR3. CDR3 sequence: CASSFSGAYADTQYF. DNA for the CDR3: TGCGCCAGCAGCTTTAGCGGGGCTTACGCAGATACGCAGTATTTT.

The chain uses TRBV6-1 and TRBJ1-1; D perhaps matches TRBD1 (6 bases). Germline loops: CDR1 MNHNS, CDR2 SASEGT. The CDR3 is 14 amino acids. Trimming shortened V by 6 bases and J by 5 bases, and 16 bases separated the two germline ends. The CDR3 nucleotides are TGTGCCAGCAGCCTAGGGGGGGTTCAGACTGAAGCTTTCTTT. As protein: CASSLGGVQTEAFF.

V is TRBV7-9 and J is TRBJ2-7; D is perhaps TRBD2 (6 bases). The V gene's germline CDR1 is SEHNR and CDR2 FQNEAQ (reference sequence). The V end lost 1 base, the J end lost 2 bases, and 12 bases lay between the germline ends. The CDR3 contains 15 residues. The CDR3 region has the DNA TGTGCCAGCAGCTTAGACGGAGGGGCTGCCTACGAGCAGTACTTC. It translates to CASSLDGGAAYEQYF.

This clonotype was observed a handful of times. The chain has TRBV28 and TRBJ2-7; 8 bases line up with TRBD1. The closer fit of TRBJ2-5 to the DNA end suggests the J call may be wrong. Germline lookup yields CDR1 MDHEN and CDR2 SYDVKM. The CDR3 sequence is 16 residues long. The CDR3 DNA sequence: TGTGCCAGCAGGGGGGGAGACAGGGGAAGGCGGAAGACCCAGTACTTC. It specifies CASRGGDRGRRKTQYF.

This clonotype has only a few counts. Just one base apart from a much larger clone, this may be a read error. The chain is built from TRBV28 and TRBJ1-1, with D hard to call. Trimming left V 6 bases short and J 3 bases short, with 11 bases between. The CDR3 totals 13 residues. Germline V CDR1 and CDR2: MDHEN, SYDVKM. The CDR3 DNA reads as TGTGCCAGCAGACGCCTTAGGGACACTGAAGCTTTCTTT. It is translated as CASRRLRDTEAFF. Supplemented by reference TRBV28 and TRBJ1-1, the full variable domain reads DVKVTQSSRYLVKRTGEKVFLECVQDMDHENMFWYRQDPGLGLRLIYFSYDVKMKEKGDIPEGYSVSREKKERFSLILESASTNQTSMYLCASRRLRDTEAFFGQGTRLTVV.

Only a few counts were recorded for this clonotype. CDR3 sequence (DNA): TGTGCCAGCAGCCGTGGACAGGGCAATGAGCAGTTCTTC. As protein: CASSRGQGNEQFF. The V and J genes are TRBV12-3 or TRBV12-4 and TRBJ2-1; 8 bases match TRBD1. CDR3 size: 13 residues. Trimming took 6 bases from V and 6 from J; bases not matched to a gene: 4.

The DNA of the CDR3 is TGCAGTGCTAGAGCGACTAGTCAGTCGTACAATGAGCAGTACTTC. Residues: CSARATSQSYNEQYF. The genes are TRBV20-1 and TRBJ2-5; weak D call: TRBD2 (6 bases). The CDR3 length is 15 residues. Germline V CDR1 and CDR2: DFQATT, SNEGSKA (reference sequence). Trimming stripped 1 base from V and 11 bases from J, with 23 bases between.

This clonotype was seen a single time. The chain couples TRBV30 to TRBJ2-3; D perhaps matches TRBD1 (5 bases). The CDR3 has 13 residues. Germline V lookup: CDR1 GTSNPN, CDR2 SVGIG (reference sequence). V lost 4 bases and J 1 base, leaving 9 bases between the germline ends. This CDR3 reads CAWNRIRTDTQYF. The DNA for the CDR3 is TGTGCCTGGAACAGGATACGCACAGATACGCAGTATTTT. The full variable domain, completed using reference TRBV30 and TRBJ2-3, is SQTIHQWPATLVQPVGSPLSLECTVEGTSNPNLYWYRQAAGRGLQLLFYSVGIGQISSEVPQNLSASRPQDRQFILSSKKLLLSDSGFYLCAWNRIRTDTQYFGPGTRLTVL.

The chain has TRBV4-1 and TRBJ2-7, with 7 bases fitting TRBD1. The V and J ends lost 0 bases and 0 bases, in that order; junction bases with no gene match: 8. Per the germline V gene, CDR1 is MGHRA and CDR2 is YSYEKL. The CDR3 length is 17 residues. The CDR3, as DNA: TGCGCCAGCAGCCAAGATCTTTCAGGGGGACCCTCCTACGAGCAGTACTTC. This encodes CASSQDLSGGPSYEQYF.

This clonotype was picked up a small number of times. The chain links TRBV5-1 to TRBJ2-3; 7 positions match TRBD2. CDR3 length: 16 residues. With V trimmed by 1 base and J by 2 bases, 7 bases remained unmatched. Germline V gives CDR1 SGHRS, CDR2 YFSETQ. CDR3 protein: CASSLSLGGYTDTQYF. As DNA, the CDR3 is TGCGCCAGCAGCTTGTCCTTGGGAGGGTACACAGATACGCAGTATTTT.

The rearrangement joins TRBV7-8 to TRBJ1-2; D might be TRBD1 (6 bases). CDR3 size: 14 residues. Germline CDR1 SGHVS, CDR2 FQNEAQ. V gave up 0 bases and J gave up 4 bases, with 9 bases separating them. Here the CDR3 reads CASSLAGTTYGYTF. The CDR3 region has the DNA TGTGCCAGCAGCTTAGCCGGGACAACCTATGGCTACACCTTC.

This chain joins TRBV15 and TRBJ1-2; TRBD1 aligns across 8 bases. Trimming at V came to 0 bases and at J to 6 bases, leaving 3 bases not matched to a gene. The CDR3 is made up of 14 amino acids. Germline CDR1 reads LNHNV; CDR2 reads YYDKDF (reference sequence). For the CDR3, the DNA is TGTGCCACCAGCAGAGAGACAGGGGTGGATGGCTACACCTTC. Translating gives CATSRETGVDGYTF.

This clonotype has at least ten counts. The rearrangement uses TRBV6-4 and TRBJ2-3, with 7 bases identical to TRBD1. There are 15 residues in the CDR3. Germline values: CDR1 MRHNA, CDR2 SNTAGT. J was trimmed by 4 bases and V by 2 bases; bases with no gene match: 6. This chain's CDR3 is CASSDRAGGPDTQYF. Here the CDR3 DNA reads TGTGCCAGCAGTGACAGGGCAGGGGGTCCAGATACGCAGTATTTT.

The rearrangement links TRBV9 to TRBJ2-7; perhaps TRBD2 as D (6 bases). Germline V CDR1 and CDR2: SGDLS, YYNGEE. The CDR3 covers 15 residues. Trimming took 0 bases from V and 7 from J, leaving 17 bases between them. The chain's CDR3 is CASSVAGEPYNEQYF. For the CDR3, the DNA is TGTGCCAGCAGCGTAGCGGGGGAACCCTACAATGAGCAGTACTTC.

This sequence joins TRBV2 and TRBJ2-4; weak D call: TRBD2 (5 bases). The ends were cut back, 9 bases at V and 0 bases at J, with 9 bases in the middle. CDR1 SNHLY and CDR2 FYNNEI come from the germline V gene. CDR3 size: 13 residues. CDR3 sequence (DNA): TGTGCCAGTTCTCGGGAAGCCAAAAACATTCAGTACTTC. Amino acid sequence: CASSREAKNIQYF. The full variable domain, its missing parts supplied by reference TRBV2 and TRBJ2-4, is EPEVTQTPSHQVTQMGQEVILRCVPISNHLYFYWYRQILGQKVEFLVSFYNNEISEKSEIFDDQFSVERPDGSNFTLKIRSTKLEDSAMYFCASSREAKNIQYFGAGTRLSVL.